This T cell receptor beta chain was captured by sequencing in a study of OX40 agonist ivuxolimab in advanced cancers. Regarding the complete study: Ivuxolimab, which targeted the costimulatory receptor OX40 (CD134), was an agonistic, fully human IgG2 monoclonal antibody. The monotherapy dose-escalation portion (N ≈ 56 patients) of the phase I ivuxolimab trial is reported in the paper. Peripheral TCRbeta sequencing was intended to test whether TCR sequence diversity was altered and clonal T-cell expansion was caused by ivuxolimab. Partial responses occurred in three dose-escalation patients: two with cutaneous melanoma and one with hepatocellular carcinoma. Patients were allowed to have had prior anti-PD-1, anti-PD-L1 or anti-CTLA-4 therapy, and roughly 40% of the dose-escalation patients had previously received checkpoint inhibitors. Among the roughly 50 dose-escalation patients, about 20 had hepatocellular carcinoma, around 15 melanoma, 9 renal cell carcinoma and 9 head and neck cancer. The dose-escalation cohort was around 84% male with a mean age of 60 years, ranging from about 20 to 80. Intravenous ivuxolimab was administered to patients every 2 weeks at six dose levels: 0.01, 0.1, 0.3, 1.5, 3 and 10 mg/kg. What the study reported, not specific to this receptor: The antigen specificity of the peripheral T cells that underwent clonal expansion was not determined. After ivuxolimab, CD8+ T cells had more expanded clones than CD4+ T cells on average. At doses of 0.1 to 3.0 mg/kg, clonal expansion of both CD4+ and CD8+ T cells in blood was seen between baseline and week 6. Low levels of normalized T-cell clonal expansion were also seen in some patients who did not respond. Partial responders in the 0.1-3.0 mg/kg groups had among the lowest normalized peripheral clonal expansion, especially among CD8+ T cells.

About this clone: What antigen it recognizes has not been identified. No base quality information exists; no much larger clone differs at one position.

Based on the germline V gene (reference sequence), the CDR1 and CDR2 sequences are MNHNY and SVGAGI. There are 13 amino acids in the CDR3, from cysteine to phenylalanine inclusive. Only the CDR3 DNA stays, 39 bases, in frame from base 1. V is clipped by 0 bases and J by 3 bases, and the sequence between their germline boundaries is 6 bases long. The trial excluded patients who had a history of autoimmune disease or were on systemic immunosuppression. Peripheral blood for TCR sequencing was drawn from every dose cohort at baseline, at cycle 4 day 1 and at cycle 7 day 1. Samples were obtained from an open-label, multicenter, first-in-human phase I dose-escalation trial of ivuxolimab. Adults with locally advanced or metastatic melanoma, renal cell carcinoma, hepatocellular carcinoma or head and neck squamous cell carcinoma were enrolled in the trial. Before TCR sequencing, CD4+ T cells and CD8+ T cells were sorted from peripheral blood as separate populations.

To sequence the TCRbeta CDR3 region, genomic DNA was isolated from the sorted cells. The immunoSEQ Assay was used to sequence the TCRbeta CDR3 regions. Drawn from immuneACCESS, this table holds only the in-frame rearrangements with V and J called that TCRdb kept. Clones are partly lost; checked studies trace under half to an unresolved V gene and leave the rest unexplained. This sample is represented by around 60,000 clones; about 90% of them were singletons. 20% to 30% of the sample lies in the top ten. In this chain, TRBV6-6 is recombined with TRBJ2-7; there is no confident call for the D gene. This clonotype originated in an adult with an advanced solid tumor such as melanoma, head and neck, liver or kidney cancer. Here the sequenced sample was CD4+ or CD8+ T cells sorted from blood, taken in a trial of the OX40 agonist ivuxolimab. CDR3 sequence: CASSYSLDYEQYF. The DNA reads TGTGCCAGCAGTTACTCCCTGGACTACGAGCAGTACTTC.